This T cell receptor (beta chain) came from a study of Tregs in tolerant kidney transplant recipients. Study conclusions and caveats: Findings come from small patient numbers and require larger validation. Antigen-driven expansion was suggested because donor-specific Tregs expanded more than all Tregs in tolerant patients. Biological reproducibility was not directly addressed, but technical replication error appeared minimal.

As concerns this clone: Its matching antigen is unknown. The CDR3 end lies 3 residues beyond the end of the read and is filled in from the germline J gene.

Unstimulated Tregs (CD4+CD25+CD127-) and CD4+CD25- non-Tregs were sorted from PBMCs. Assay used: immunoSEQ multiplex PCR; TCRdb lists only in-frame clones, some missing. In all, the sample yields roughly 30,000 clones. V was cut by 6 bases and J by 3 bases, with 9 bases left in between. The germline CDR1 and CDR2 sequences are SQVTM and ANQGSEA. The CDR3 has 11 residues. The receptor's source is a human donor who received a combined kidney and bone marrow transplant. The V and J genes are TRBV29-1 and TRBJ2-7; a weak D match, TRBD2 (6 bases). This material consisted of CD8+ T cells from blood, taken before the transplant. CDR3 bases read: TGCAGCGTCGGGGGATACTACGAG. It is translated as CSVGGYYE. In full, the CDR3 reads CSVGGYYEQYF.